These 21 T cell receptor beta chains originate from one sample sequenced in a study of blood T cell repertoires in COVID-19. Clones were read by immunoSEQ multiplex PCR, and TCRdb kept only the in-frame ones, dropping some. The table has under 100,000 clones, 87% seen once. What was sequenced was peripheral blood. These receptors were taken from a male donor with acute or convalescent COVID-19.

The rearrangement joins TRBV5-4 to TRBJ2-1; TRBD1 aligns across 9 bases. V shed 4 bases and J 8 bases; nucleotides not matched to a gene: 10. There are 15 residues in the CDR3. From germline, CDR1 is SGHNT and CDR2 YYREEE (reference sequence). The CDR3 loop reads CASSPGGQGQDEQFF. CDR3 nucleotide sequence: TGTGCCAGCAGCCCCGGGGGACAGGGTCAGGATGAGCAGTTCTTC.

The gene calls are TRBV5-4 and TRBJ2-6; TRBD1 is a possible D gene (5 bases). The CDR3 is 16 amino acids. The V end lost 4 bases, the J end lost 1 base, and 12 bases lay between the germline ends. Per germline, CDR1 SGHNT and CDR2 YYREEE (reference sequence). The CDR3 bases are TGTGCCAGCAGCGCAGTCCGACAGTCTGGGGCCAACGTCCTGACTTTC. It encodes CASSAVRQSGANVLTF.

V is TRBV30 and J is TRBJ2-1, with TRBD2 identical over 9 bases. Germline V gene lookup returns CDR1 GTSNPN and CDR2 SVGIG (reference sequence). The CDR3 has 13 amino acids. J was trimmed by 13 bases and V by 0 bases; bases with no gene match: 7. In nucleotides, the CDR3 is TGTGCCTGGAGTGTACTTCCTAGCGGGGTTCAGTTCTTC. Its protein is CAWSVLPSGVQFF.

V usage is TRBV18 and J usage is TRBJ2-7; TRBD2 agrees at 8 bases. The trim removed 3 bases at V and 0 bases at J, leaving 1 base unmatched. The germline V gene encodes CDR1 KGHSH and CDR2 LQKENI. There are 14 residues in the CDR3. For the CDR3, the DNA is TGTGCCAGCTCACCCGGGGGGGGCTCCTACGAGCAGTACTTC. Translation: CASSPGGGSYEQYF.

This clone has only one observation. V and J are TRBV5-6 and TRBJ1-1; TRBD1 might be the D (5 bases). V dropped 7 bases and J dropped 6 bases, with 19 bases sitting between them. The CDR3 sequence is 14 residues long. Germline V gives CDR1 SGHDT, CDR2 YYEEEE. CDR3: CASALRGGVSEAFF. For the CDR3, the DNA is TGTGCCAGCGCCTTGCGGGGCGGAGTGTCTGAAGCTTTCTTT.

V usage is TRBV29-1 and J usage is TRBJ1-4; D is undetermined. The CDR3 consists of 13 residues. Germline V gene lookup returns CDR1 SQVTM and CDR2 ANQGSEA. Trimming took off 6 bases at V and 8 bases at J, with 16 bases between the two ends. The CDR3 bases are TGCAGCGTAGGCCTAAGCGGGCGGGAAAAACTGTTTTTT. Its protein product is CSVGLSGREKLFF.

This clone has a handful of counts. The V and J genes are TRBV5-1 and TRBJ2-5; TRBD1 aligns across 7 bases. Per the germline V gene, CDR1 is SGHRS and CDR2 is YFSETQ. The CDR3 has 15 residues. Losses at the gene ends were 1 base for V and 1 base for J; bases not matched to a gene: 4. The CDR3 DNA follows: TGCGCCAGCAGCTTGACAGGGGACCCCCAAGAGACCCAGTACTTC. It specifies CASSLTGDPQETQYF.

The V gene is TRBV12-3 or TRBV12-4, the J gene TRBJ2-7, with TRBD1 identical over 7 bases. This CDR3 is 11 amino acids long. The J segment lost 7 bases and the V segment lost 5 bases, leaving 2 bases of the junction unmatched. For the CDR3, the DNA is TGTGCCAGCAGTGACAGGGTAGAGCAGTACTTC. Translated, it gives CASSDRVEQYF.

The chain uses TRBV19 and TRBJ1-5; 9 bases map to TRBD1. J lost 6 bases, V lost 6 bases, and 3 bases had no gene match. CDR1 is LNHDA and CDR2 is SQIVND in the germline V gene (reference sequence). The CDR3 is made up of 13 amino acids. The CDR3 region has the DNA TGTGCCAGTAGGGACAGGGGTGGTCAGCCCCAGCATTTT. This encodes CASRDRGGQPQHF. The entire variable domain, with the rest obtained from reference TRBV19 and TRBJ1-5, is as follows: DGGITQSPKYLFRKEGQNVTLSCEQNLNHDAMYWYRQDPGQGLRLIYYSQIVNDFQKGDIAEGYSVSREKKESFPLTVTSAQKNPTAFYLCASRDRGGQPQHFGDGTRLSIL.

The gene calls are TRBV27 and TRBJ2-5, with TRBD2 matching 11 bases. The CDR3 runs to 14 residues. V gave up 6 bases and J gave up 5 bases; unmatched junction bases: 5. In germline, CDR1 is MNHEY, CDR2 SMNVEV (reference sequence). CDR3: CASSYSGGAETQYF. Here the CDR3 DNA reads TGTGCCAGCAGCTATAGCGGGGGGGCGGAGACCCAGTACTTC.

This sequence joins TRBV6-5 and TRBJ1-2; the match to TRBD1 covers 7 bases. The CDR3 has 13 residues. V lost 7 bases and J lost 8; bases outside the gene matches: 10. The germline gives CDR1 MNHEY, CDR2 SVGAGI. Here the CDR3 DNA reads TGTGCCAGCAAGGGACAGCCGGGGGAGGGCTACACCTTC. This codes for CASKGQPGEGYTF.

J is TRBJ2-5 and V is TRBV7-9; tentatively, D is TRBD2 (5 bases). Germline CDR1 SEHNR, CDR2 FQNEAQ (reference sequence). Trimming left V 4 bases short and J 4 bases short, with 10 bases between. This CDR3 is built from 13 residues. The CDR3 DNA reads TGTGCCAGCAGCTCTAGCCTTGGAGAGACCCAGTACTTC. It codes for CASSSSLGETQYF.

This clone is a singleton in its sample. The genes are TRBV2 and TRBJ1-4; D might be TRBD1 (6 bases). From germline, CDR1 is SNHLY and CDR2 FYNNEI. The length of the CDR3 is 14 residues. V was cut by 9 bases and J by 8 bases, with 19 bases left in between. DNA for the CDR3: TGTGCCAGTAACCGAGGGGGTGGAAGGGAAAAACTGTTTTTT. Translating gives CASNRGGGREKLFF. Full variable domain (outside the CDR3, taken from reference TRBV2 and TRBJ1-4): EPEVTQTPSHQVTQMGQEVILRCVPISNHLYFYWYRQILGQKVEFLVSFYNNEISEKSEIFDDQFSVERPDGSNFTLKIRSTKLEDSAMYFCASNRGGGREKLFFGSGTQLSVL.

This rearrangement joins TRBV5-1 to TRBJ2-3, with TRBD2 matching over 13 bases. The length of the CDR3 is 17 residues. The trim removed 0 bases at V and 7 bases at J, leaving 8 bases unmatched. CDR1 and CDR2 (germline): SGHRS, YFSETQ. CDR3 coding DNA: TGCGCCAGCAGCTTGGAGGGGACTAGCGGGGTCCGGAATACGCAGTATTTT. Protein product: CASSLEGTSGVRNTQYF.

The chain combines TRBV6-2 or TRBV6-3 with TRBJ1-5; D is ambiguous. V was pared by 0 bases and J by 0 bases, with 15 bases between. The CDR3 length is 18 residues. Per germline, CDR1 MNHEY and CDR2 SVGEGT. In nucleotides, the CDR3 is TGTGCCAGCAGTTACTCGCGGCACGGGAGGGATAGCAATCAGCCCCAGCATTTT. As protein: CASSYSRHGRDSNQPQHF.

V gene TRBV7-2 combines with J gene TRBJ1-6; 8 bases fit TRBD1. The CDR3 is made up of 14 amino acids. Trimming took 5 bases from V and 9 from J; bases not matched to a gene: 6. Germline-derived CDR1 and CDR2 are SGHTA and FQGNSA. CDR3 DNA sequence: TGTGCCAGCAGCCAAGGACAGGGAGCTTCACCCCTCCACTTT. Encoded protein: CASSQGQGASPLHF.

The chain has TRBV10-2 and TRBJ1-1, with no clear D. Germline values: CDR1 WSHSY, CDR2 SAAADI. CDR3 length: 12 amino acids. Trimming pared 8 bases from V and 3 bases from J, leaving 10 bases between. The CDR3 region has the DNA TGCGCCAGCGGCGGAGGTGACACTGAAGCTTTCTTT. Protein product: CASGGGDTEAFF.

V gene TRBV2 combines with J gene TRBJ2-6, with unresolved D. V lost 3 bases to trimming and J lost 4 bases, with 10 bases between them. Looked up from germline, CDR1 is SNHLY and CDR2 is FYNNEI. The CDR3 has 15 residues. As DNA, the CDR3 is TGTGCCAGCAGTGACTGGGCTTCCGGGGCCAACGTCCTGACTTTC. This gives the protein CASSDWASGANVLTF.

V is TRBV28 and J is TRBJ1-6; possible D gene TRBD1, 5 bases. The length of the CDR3 is 14 residues. Germline V gene sequence: CDR1 MDHEN, CDR2 SYDVKM. The V end was cut by 6 bases, the J end by 5 bases, with 11 bases between. The CDR3 region has the DNA TGTGCCAGCAGCTCCTCAGGGAATAATTCACCCCTCCACTTT. The encoded protein is CASSSSGNNSPLHF.

This chain connects TRBV7-7 to TRBJ1-5; TRBD1 matches at 7 bases. The CDR3 is 16 residues long. CDR1 SSHAT and CDR2 FNYEAQ come from the germline V gene (reference sequence). V lost 5 bases and J lost 0; bases outside the gene matches: 7. The CDR3 sequence is CASSLRTGLSNQPQHF. CDR3 nucleotide sequence: TGTGCCAGCAGCCTACGGACAGGTCTTAGCAATCAGCCCCAGCATTTT.

The gene calls are TRBV24-1 and TRBJ1-1, with 11 bases matching TRBD1. CDR1 is KGHDR, CDR2 SFDVKD, per germline. J lost 6 bases, V lost 4 bases, and 9 bases had no gene match. This CDR3 comprises 16 residues. The CDR3 is CATSDGQGAIGAEAFF. The CDR3 DNA reads TGTGCCACCAGTGACGGACAGGGGGCGATTGGGGCTGAAGCTTTCTTT.